A single sample is the source of the 32 T cell receptor beta chains below, sequenced in a study of healthy donors' naive CD4 and CD8 T cells. TCR libraries were built from approximately 0.55 ug of total RNA by linear amplification. TCRdb fed the reads into MiXCR, producing one record per CDR3 protein. The table records around 180,000 distinct CDR3 sequences, about 70% of them present only once. The sample was naive CD4+ and CD8+ T cells sorted from blood, pooled from several donors. The source is a pool of human donors in good health; the sample pools cells from several healthy donors.

The count of this clonotype is one. V gene TRBV12-3 or TRBV12-4 combines with J gene TRBJ1-1; 10 bases agree with TRBD1. The CDR3 is made up of 15 amino acids. V gave up 4 bases and J gave up 4 bases; unmatched junction bases: 6. CDR3 amino acids: CASSSAWTGGTEAFF. The CDR3 coding sequence is TGTGCCAGCAGTTCTGCTTGGACAGGGGGCACTGAAGCTTTCTTT.

This clonotype was detected only a few times. The chain links TRBV29-1 to TRBJ2-2, with 8 bases that match TRBD1. V lost 5 bases to trimming and J lost 2 bases; unmatched junction nucleotides: 7. This CDR3 region has 15 residues. Germline V lookup: CDR1 SQVTM, CDR2 ANQGSEA. The CDR3 loop is CSVRVRGRNTGELFF. CDR3 coding DNA: TGCAGCGTTCGCGTCAGGGGGCGCAACACCGGGGAGCTGTTTTTT.

Remarks on this clonotype: Mismatch with germline at one junction end may stem from a read error. The chain carries TRBV6-6 and TRBJ2-7, with 8 bases matching TRBD2. CDR3 size: 15 residues. In germline, CDR1 is MNHNY, CDR2 SVGAGI (reference sequence). The CDR3 nucleotides are TGTGTCAGCAGTCCTCGGGGTAGCGGGATGTACGAGCAGTACTTC. Encoded protein: CVSSPRGSGMYEQYF.

The sample holds a few counts of this clonotype. The chain couples TRBV30 to TRBJ2-7; 10 nucleotides line up with TRBD1. V dropped 4 bases and J dropped 5; count of bases not matched to a gene: 8. The CDR3 has 14 residues. Per germline, CDR1 GTSNPN and CDR2 SVGIG (reference sequence). This CDR3 reads CAWNRDRGSHEQYF. As DNA, the CDR3 is TGTGCCTGGAACCGGGACAGGGGTTCCCACGAGCAGTACTTC.

The rearrangement uses TRBV27 and TRBJ1-5, with D possibly matching TRBD1 (5 bases). This CDR3 comprises 16 residues. With 5 bases removed from V and 1 base from J, the gap between germline ends came to 15 bases. CDR1 MNHEY and CDR2 SMNVEV come from the germline V gene (reference sequence). CDR3 DNA: TGTGCCAGCAGTCGCGCCCGGGACCTCAGCAATCAGCCCCAGCATTTT. Translated: CASSRARDLSNQPQHF.

The chain joins TRBV29-1 to TRBJ2-1; D possibly matches TRBD1 or TRBD2 (5 bases each). This CDR3 has 15 amino acids. Deletions cut 7 bases from V and 2 bases from J, with 18 bases between. CDR1 and CDR2 (germline): SQVTM, ANQGSEA. This CDR3 is CSAVVRSGPYNEQFF. In DNA, the CDR3 is TGCAGCGCCGTGGTACGGTCGGGACCCTACAATGAGCAGTTCTTC.

V gene TRBV29-1 combines with J gene TRBJ2-5; maybe TRBD1 (6 bases). With 0 bases removed from V and 5 bases from J, the gap between germline ends came to 13 bases. From germline, CDR1 is SQVTM and CDR2 ANQGSEA. The CDR3 sequence is 14 residues long. CDR3 DNA: TGCAGCGTTGAAGATAGGGACATCGGGGAGACCCAGTACTTC. Translated: CSVEDRDIGETQYF.

The chain couples TRBV6-1 to TRBJ2-7, with unresolved D. The CDR3 loop spans 13 amino acids. Between the trimmed V and J ends, which lost 3 bases and 1 base, there was a span of 7 bases. Germline CDR1 and CDR2: MNHNS and SASEGT. CDR3 in amino acids: CASSDYRSYEQYF. In nucleotides, the CDR3 is TGTGCCAGCAGTGACTACAGATCCTACGAGCAGTACTTC.

The V gene is TRBV27, the J gene TRBJ2-1; D perhaps matches TRBD2 (6 bases). The V end lost 4 bases, the J end lost 12 bases, and 13 bases lay between the germline ends. The V gene's germline CDR1 is MNHEY and CDR2 SMNVEV (reference sequence). The CDR3 consists of 12 residues. The CDR3 DNA reads TGTGCCAGCAGTTACCGCGGGACTTCGCAGTTCTTC. It specifies CASSYRGTSQFF.

The J gene is TRBJ2-1, the V gene TRBV6-2 or TRBV6-3, with a possible D match to TRBD1 (6 bases). V was trimmed by 6 bases and J by 4 bases, leaving 10 bases between them. Germline V CDR1 and CDR2: MNHEY, SVGEGT. This CDR3 contains 13 residues. CDR3 sequence reads: CASSFGQYNEQFF. DNA for the CDR3: TGTGCCAGCAGCTTTGGACAGTACAATGAGCAGTTCTTC.

The chain joins TRBV5-4 to TRBJ2-7; 9 nucleotides line up with TRBD1. The CDR3 has 14 amino acids. Unmatched junction bases numbered 6, after V lost 5 bases and J lost 3 bases. Germline CDR1 is SGHNT and CDR2 is YYREEE (reference sequence). The CDR3 bases are TGTGCCAGCAGTTCCGAGACAGGGGGCTACGAGCAGTACTTC. Residues: CASSSETGGYEQYF.

This clonotype has more than one count but fewer than ten. This chain uses TRBV12-3 or TRBV12-4 with TRBJ2-1, with D possibly matching TRBD1 (5 bases). V gave up 4 bases and J gave up 2 bases, with 27 bases separating them. The CDR3 covers 20 residues. The CDR3 sequence is CASSSKDRPSMFAPYNEQFF. CDR3 coding DNA: TGTGCCAGCAGTTCAAAAGACAGACCCTCAATGTTCGCACCCTACAATGAGCAGTTCTTC.

This clonotype was seen only once. The J gene is TRBJ2-7, the V gene TRBV5-1; D ambiguous. Germline assignment: CDR1 SGHRS and CDR2 YFSETQ. The length of the CDR3 is 15 residues. Trimming removed 0 bases from V and 6 bases from J, with 16 bases in between. The DNA of the CDR3 is TGCGCCAGCAGCTTGGGCATCGTGTCTGGGCCCGAGCAGTACTTC. Residues: CASSLGIVSGPEQYF. Full variable domain (missing parts from reference TRBV5-1 and TRBJ2-7): KAGVTQTPRYLIKTRGQQVTLSCSPISGHRSVSWYQQTPGQGLQFLFEYFSETQRNKGNFPGRFSGRQFSNSRSEMNVSTLELGDSALYLCASSLGIVSGPEQYFGPGTRLTVT.

This clonotype was seen once. This chain connects TRBV5-5 to TRBJ1-2; D might be TRBD1 (6 bases). Germline assignment: CDR1 SGHKS and CDR2 YYEKEE (reference sequence). The length of the CDR3 is 13 residues. V was shortened by 3 bases and J by 3 bases, with 9 bases between the two germline ends. CDR3 DNA: TGTGCCAGCAGCTCTTCAGGGGACTATGGCTACACCTTC. This gives the protein CASSSSGDYGYTF.

There are a few counts of this clonotype. V gene TRBV19 combines with J gene TRBJ2-7; possible D gene TRBD2, 6 bases. Germline CDR1 and CDR2: LNHDA and SQIVND (reference sequence). The CDR3 has 14 residues. V was cut by 5 bases and J by 3 bases, with 14 bases left in between. The chain's CDR3 is CASSLSGGFYEQYF. The CDR3 DNA sequence: TGTGCCAGTAGTCTTAGCGGAGGATTCTACGAGCAGTACTTC.

This chain joins TRBV29-1 and TRBJ2-7; the D is unclear. Germline assignment: CDR1 SQVTM and CDR2 ANQGSEA. V was trimmed by 2 bases and J by 6 bases, leaving 11 bases between them. This CDR3 comprises 12 residues. The CDR3, as DNA: TGCAGCGTTGAATTGGGTGGCCTCGAGCAGTACTTC. This translates into CSVELGGLEQYF.

This chain links TRBV11-2 with TRBJ1-2, with TRBD1 identical over 7 bases. Per the germline V gene, CDR1 is SGHAT and CDR2 is FQNNGV. Trimming cost V 0 bases and J 8 bases; bases outside gene matches: 15. The CDR3 totals 17 residues. CDR3 amino acids: CASSLDSRQGGIAGYTF. The CDR3 DNA sequence: TGTGCCAGCAGCTTAGATTCTCGACAGGGAGGGATTGCAGGCTACACCTTC. Using reference TRBV11-2 and TRBJ1-2 for the parts outside the CDR3, the full variable domain is EAGVAQSPRYKIIEKRQSVAFWCNPISGHATLYWYQQILGQGPKLLIQFQNNGVVDDSQLPKDRFSAERLKGVDSTLKIQPAKLEDSAVYLCASSLDSRQGGIAGYTFGSGTRLTVV.

The chain carries TRBV29-1 and TRBJ2-3, with D possibly called TRBD1 or TRBD2 (5 bases each). The ends were cut back, 3 bases at V and 1 base at J, with 8 bases in the middle. The length of the CDR3 is 13 residues. Germline lookup yields CDR1 SQVTM and CDR2 ANQGSEA. The DNA for the CDR3 is TGCAGCGTTGAGCAGGGAGGCACAGATACGCAGTATTTT. Encoded protein: CSVEQGGTDTQYF.

V and J are TRBV29-1 and TRBJ2-5; no clear D. The V end lost 0 bases, the J end lost 0 bases, and 8 bases lay between the germline ends. The CDR3 loop spans 14 amino acids. Germline V gene data show CDR1 as SQVTM and CDR2 as ANQGSEA. The CDR3 nucleotides read TGCAGCGTTGAAGATACGGGTCACCAAGAGACCCAGTACTTC. It yields the protein CSVEDTGHQETQYF.

This clonotype was seen a single time. The gene calls are TRBV27 and TRBJ1-3; D is possibly TRBD1 (6 bases). Germline V gene data show CDR1 as MNHEY and CDR2 as SMNVEV (reference sequence). CDR3 size: 13 residues. V gave up 6 bases and J gave up 0 bases, with 6 bases separating them. This chain's CDR3 is CASRGHSGNTIYF. CDR3 DNA sequence: TGTGCCAGCAGGGGACACTCTGGAAACACCATATATTTT.

This clonotype was recorded only once. This sequence joins TRBV29-1 and TRBJ1-4; 10 bases are shared with TRBD1. Looked up from germline, CDR1 is SQVTM and CDR2 is ANQGSEA. The CDR3 totals 13 residues. V dropped 6 bases and J dropped 12; count of bases not matched to a gene: 10. The CDR3 sequence is CSVGQGSDRELFF. The CDR3 DNA reads as TGCAGCGTGGGACAGGGGTCCGACAGGGAACTGTTTTTT.

This clonotype was detected a few times. The chain employs TRBV29-1 and TRBJ1-2; tentative D call: TRBD1 (6 bases). Germline CDR1 is SQVTM and CDR2 is ANQGSEA. V was pared by 7 bases and J by 5 bases, with 14 bases between. The CDR3 covers 12 residues. For the CDR3, the DNA is TGCAGCGCTGACGGGACAATATATGGCTACACCTTC. The encoded protein is CSADGTIYGYTF.

This clonotype turned up a few times. The chain links TRBV19 to TRBJ1-1; TRBD1 agrees at 7 bases. The germline V gene has CDR1 LNHDA and CDR2 SQIVND (reference sequence). There are 14 residues in the CDR3. V was clipped by 4 bases and J by 0 bases; unmatched bases: 2. CDR3 nucleotide sequence: TGTGCCAGTAGTAGGGACAGCATGAACACTGAAGCTTTCTTT. The encoded protein is CASSRDSMNTEAFF.

This clonotype has a single count. The gene calls are TRBV11-1 and TRBJ2-2; D not certain. V lost 5 bases, J lost 7 bases, and 11 bases lay in between. The CDR3 is 13 residues long. Germline V gene lookup returns CDR1 SGHAT and CDR2 FQDESV (reference sequence). The CDR3 loop reads CASSERLGGELFF. CDR3 bases: TGTGCCAGCAGCGAACGATTGGGCGGGGAGCTGTTTTTT. The full variable domain, its missing parts supplied by reference TRBV11-1 and TRBJ2-2, is EAEVAQSPRYKITEKSQAVAFWCDPISGHATLYWYRQILGQGPELLVQFQDESVVDDSQLPKDRFSAERLKGVDSTLKIQPAELGDSAMYLCASSERLGGELFFGEGSRLTVL.

This chain connects TRBV29-1 to TRBJ2-3, with unresolved D. Trimming removed 4 bases from V and 3 bases from J, with 5 bases in between. The CDR3 has 11 amino acids. The germline V gene encodes CDR1 SQVTM and CDR2 ANQGSEA. As DNA, the CDR3 is TGCAGCGTTGGGGGAACAGATACGCAGTATTTT. As protein: CSVGGTDTQYF.

V gene TRBV29-1 combines with J gene TRBJ2-1; unclear D gene. The CDR3 is 13 amino acids. CDR1 and CDR2 (germline): SQVTM, ANQGSEA. Deletions cut 5 bases from V and 5 bases from J, with 13 bases between. As DNA, the CDR3 is TGCAGCGTTATGGCAGGCGTCCACAATGAGCAGTTCTTC. Its protein product is CSVMAGVHNEQFF.

This chain uses TRBV19 with TRBJ1-1, with D unresolved. The CDR3 sequence is 13 residues long. V was cut by 7 bases and J by 1 base, with 10 bases left in between. Germline V gene sequence: CDR1 LNHDA, CDR2 SQIVND (reference sequence). The CDR3 spells CASTLRRNTEAFF. For the CDR3, the DNA is TGTGCCAGTACCCTGAGAAGGAACACTGAAGCTTTCTTT.

This clonotype was counted between two and nine times. The V and J genes are TRBV29-1 and TRBJ2-7, with a possible D match to TRBD1 (5 bases). V was cut by 1 base and J by 0 bases, with 13 bases left in between. Germline V CDR1 and CDR2: SQVTM, ANQGSEA. The CDR3 extends over 15 amino acids. CDR3 nucleotide sequence: TGCAGCGTTGAAGGCCACCAGACAGACTCCTACGAGCAGTACTTC. Translation: CSVEGHQTDSYEQYF.

This clonotype was seen a single time. The chain links TRBV19 to TRBJ1-5; D unclear. The germline V and J ends were trimmed by 3 bases and 4 bases, with 13 bases remaining between them. Germline CDR1 is LNHDA and CDR2 is SQIVND (reference sequence). This CDR3 is 15 amino acids long. The CDR3 sequence is CASSMRRGSNQPQHF. The CDR3 DNA is TGTGCCAGTAGTATGCGCCGGGGATCAAATCAGCCCCAGCATTTT.

The chain recombines TRBV2 with TRBJ2-5; D may match TRBD1 or TRBD2 (5 bases each). The germline gives CDR1 SNHLY, CDR2 FYNNEI. This CDR3 has 15 amino acids. V lost 3 bases to trimming and J lost 2 bases, with 13 bases between them. This CDR3 reads CASSEDGGWQETQYF. In DNA form, the CDR3 reads TGTGCCAGCAGTGAGGATGGGGGTTGGCAAGAGACCCAGTACTTC. Looking up the rest from reference TRBV2 and TRBJ2-5 gives the full variable domain: EPEVTQTPSHQVTQMGQEVILRCVPISNHLYFYWYRQILGQKVEFLVSFYNNEISEKSEIFDDQFSVERPDGSNFTLKIRSTKLEDSAMYFCASSEDGGWQETQYFGPGTRLLVL.

The V gene is TRBV6-5, the J gene TRBJ2-5, with D perhaps TRBD2 (5 bases). V was shortened by 0 bases and J by 5 bases, with 10 bases between the two germline ends. CDR1 and CDR2 from the germline V gene are MNHEY and SVGAGI. This CDR3 spans 14 amino acids. In nucleotides, the CDR3 is TGTGCCAGCAGTTACTCCCTCCTAGCCGAGACCCAGTACTTC. Translation: CASSYSLLAETQYF.

The rearrangement uses TRBV29-1 and TRBJ2-2, with 7 nucleotides matching TRBD1. This CDR3 region has 13 residues. V lost 5 bases to trimming and J lost 7 bases; unmatched junction nucleotides: 7. Germline assignment: CDR1 SQVTM and CDR2 ANQGSEA. The CDR3 loop reads CSVMSSGGGELFF. CDR3 nucleotides: TGCAGCGTTATGTCTTCAGGGGGCGGGGAGCTGTTTTTT.